This T cell receptor beta chain was observed in a study of monozygotic twins with inflammatory bowel disease. Added by template switching were UMIs that each held a 6-nucleotide sample barcode. TCRdb reprocessed the 5' RACE reads and keeps a single row for each CDR3 protein, giving no DNA. The sample features approximately 200,000 distinct CDR3 sequences, with roughly 7.5% in its top ten. Study-wide points: Telling apart the different T cell subtypes was not possible.

CDR1 and CDR2 from the germline V gene are GTSNPN and SVGIG (reference sequence). The CDR3 totals 12 residues. As concerns this clonotype: The antigen is not known.

This TCR was sampled from a human donor with ulcerative colitis or Crohn's disease, or a healthy co-twin of an affected twin (not recorded which). The sequencing input was blood. The rearrangement links TRBV30 to TRBJ1-6. CDR3: CASGSTNSPLHF.